The rows below give T cell receptor beta chains drawn from one sample of a study of shared clonotypes between healthy human individuals. Libraries were prepared by immunoSEQ multiplex PCR; TCRdb keeps only in-frame clonotypes and omits some of them. The sample lists approximately 2,300,000 clones, about 90% seen once, with 0.37% in the top ten. What was sequenced was naive CD4+ T cells from PBMCs. The receptors here all came from a man aged 18 to 30 in good health. Some clones in this sample may be carry-over from other donors' samples. The CDR3 runs from the conserved cysteine through the conserved F or W. The order of the fields is V gene, CDR3 protein.

TRBV4-2 | CASNNRQGNEQFF
TRBV11-3 | CASSLEGDGRSMEKLFF
TRBV15 | CATSRDQDVPLGKLFF
TRBV28 | CASSPRLVTDTQYF
TRBV9 | CASSVSAGPQLGIQYF
TRBV5-1 | CASSFHQIASSNTQYF
TRBV9 | CASSVDEQAGGEQYF
TRBV6-5 | CARAIRGEETQYF
TRBV9 | CASSAGVLDTEAFF
TRBV5-1 | CASSFSGTGRYEQFF
TRBV7-7 | CASSRGLAGIYEQYF
TRBV10-3 | CAIRSPSGNLVYNEQFF
TRBV29-1 | CSVDGLAGSGEQFF
TRBV7-9 | CASSPSTRQGWATNEKLFF
TRBV9 | CASSTLPGRVDTQYF
TRBV11-1 | CASSQRSRGGELFF
TRBV7-8 | CASTPATGSDTQYF
TRBV6-6 | CASSSPLAGIIEAFF
TRBV2 | CASSGEHSAYNEQFF
TRBV7-2 | CASTIAGGSREQYF
TRBV18 | CASSPGGGYYNEQFF
TRBV7-9 | CASSLAAAPSSYNEQFF
TRBV2 | CASGGGAASYNEQFF
TRBV14 | CASRDRTGQGTEAFF
TRBV5-1 | CASSYLPQGQETQYF
TRBV11-1 | CASSLVSRQVGGEQYF
TRBV2 | CASSEVAGGVTPLHF
TRBV28 | CASSTLRDRGSGYTF
TRBV5-4 | CASRRTQGAPDTQYF
TRBV5-4 | CASSLGGSITGELFF
TRBV6-1 | CASDSGNSYNEQFF
TRBV6-5 | CASSQLDRASGGYTF
TRBV2 | CASTGSSSYNEQFF
TRBV6-1 | CASISRRSYEQYF
TRBV4-1 | CASSRQGQGANYGYTF
TRBV25-1 | CASSERASWRPGELFF
TRBV19 | CASSRDTFGTDTQYF
TRBV2 | CASGGPSPGRPREFF
TRBV5-1 | CASSLNRGTEAFF
TRBV6-1 | CASSEKRSVYNEQFF
TRBV7-9 | CASNDRGRNTEAFF
TRBV18 | CASSPPRGGTGELFF
TRBV29-1 | CSVDRQRDTEAFF
TRBV11-2 | CASSLKLAGAYEQYF
TRBV5-1 | CASSPEVAETYEQYF
TRBV4-1 | CASSRRATSLSYEQYF
TRBV6-6 | CASWGATEGYTF
TRBV5-1 | CASSPQPGGATGELFF
TRBV6-1 | CASRKGPTDTQYF
TRBV28 | CASSSQVLETQYF
TRBV28 | CASVAPSRNTGELFF
TRBV6-5 | CASSASKTYGYTF
TRBV19 | CASSKEGQGTYEQYF
TRBV5-1 | CASSPDRVITEAFF